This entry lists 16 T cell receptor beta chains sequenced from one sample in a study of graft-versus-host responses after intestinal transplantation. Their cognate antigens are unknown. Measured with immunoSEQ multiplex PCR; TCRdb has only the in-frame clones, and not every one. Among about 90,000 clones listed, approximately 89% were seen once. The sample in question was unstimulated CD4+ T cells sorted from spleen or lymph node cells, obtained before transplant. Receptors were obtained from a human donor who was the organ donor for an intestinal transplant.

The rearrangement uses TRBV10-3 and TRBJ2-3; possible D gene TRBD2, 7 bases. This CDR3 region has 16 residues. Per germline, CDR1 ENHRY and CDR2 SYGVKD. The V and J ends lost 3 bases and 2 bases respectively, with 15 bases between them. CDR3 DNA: TGTGCCATCAGTGAATTTCGGGGGGCGTCCACAGATACGCAGTATTTT. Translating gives CAISEFRGASTDTQYF.

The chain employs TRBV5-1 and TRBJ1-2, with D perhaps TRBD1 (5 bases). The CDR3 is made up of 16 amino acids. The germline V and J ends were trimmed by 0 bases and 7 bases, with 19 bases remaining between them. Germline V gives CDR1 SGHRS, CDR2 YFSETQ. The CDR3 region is CASSLENSGYVGGYTF. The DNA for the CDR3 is TGCGCCAGCAGCTTGGAAAATTCAGGGTATGTGGGTGGCTACACCTTC.

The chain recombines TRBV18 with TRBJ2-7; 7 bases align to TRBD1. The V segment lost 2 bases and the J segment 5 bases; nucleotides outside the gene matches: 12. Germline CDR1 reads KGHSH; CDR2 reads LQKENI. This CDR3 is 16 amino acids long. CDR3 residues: CASSPGTDFFRDEQYF. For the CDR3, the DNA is TGTGCCAGCTCACCAGGGACAGACTTCTTCCGTGACGAGCAGTACTTC.

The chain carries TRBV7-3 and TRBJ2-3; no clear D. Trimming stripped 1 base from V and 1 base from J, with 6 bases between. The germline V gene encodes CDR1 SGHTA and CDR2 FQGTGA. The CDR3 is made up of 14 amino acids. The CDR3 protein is CASSLRSGTDTQYF. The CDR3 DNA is TGTGCCAGCAGCTTAAGGAGCGGCACAGATACGCAGTATTTT.

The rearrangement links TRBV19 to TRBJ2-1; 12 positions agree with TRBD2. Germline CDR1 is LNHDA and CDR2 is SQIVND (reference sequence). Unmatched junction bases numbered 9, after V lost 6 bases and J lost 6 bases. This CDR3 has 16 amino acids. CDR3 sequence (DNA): TGTGCCAGTAGGGGCCTACTAGCGGGGGGTTTCAATGAGCAGTTCTTC. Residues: CASRGLLAGGFNEQFF.

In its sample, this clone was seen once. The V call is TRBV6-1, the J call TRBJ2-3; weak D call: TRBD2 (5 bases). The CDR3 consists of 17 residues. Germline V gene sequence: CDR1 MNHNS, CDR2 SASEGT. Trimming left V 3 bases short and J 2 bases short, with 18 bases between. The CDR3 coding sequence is TGTGCCAGCAGTGACGTATTAAGAGCGGATAACACAGATACGCAGTATTTT. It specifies CASSDVLRADNTDTQYF.

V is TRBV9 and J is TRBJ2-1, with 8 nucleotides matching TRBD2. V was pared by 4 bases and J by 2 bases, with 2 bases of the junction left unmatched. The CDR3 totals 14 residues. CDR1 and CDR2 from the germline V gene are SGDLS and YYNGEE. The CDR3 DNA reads TGTGCCAGCAGCCCGACTAGCGCCTACAATGAGCAGTTCTTC. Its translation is CASSPTSAYNEQFF.

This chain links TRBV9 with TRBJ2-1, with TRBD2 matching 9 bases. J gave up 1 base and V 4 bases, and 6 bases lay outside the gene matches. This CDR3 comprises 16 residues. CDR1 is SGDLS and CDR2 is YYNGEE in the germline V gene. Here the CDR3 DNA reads TGTGCCAGCAGCACCATAGCGGGAGTATCCTACAATGAGCAGTTCTTC. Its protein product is CASSTIAGVSYNEQFF. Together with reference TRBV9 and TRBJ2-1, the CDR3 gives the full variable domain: DSGVTQTPKHLITATGQRVTLRCSPRSGDLSVYWYQQSLDQGLQFLIQYYNGEERAKGNILERFSAQQFPDLHSELNLSSLELGDSALYFCASSTIAGVSYNEQFFGPGTRLTVL.

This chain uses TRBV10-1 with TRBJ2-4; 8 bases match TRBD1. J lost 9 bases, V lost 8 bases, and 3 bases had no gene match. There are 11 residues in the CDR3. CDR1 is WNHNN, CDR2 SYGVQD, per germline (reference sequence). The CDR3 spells CASGQGGIQYF. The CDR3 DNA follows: TGCGCCAGCGGACAGGGCGGCATTCAGTACTTC.

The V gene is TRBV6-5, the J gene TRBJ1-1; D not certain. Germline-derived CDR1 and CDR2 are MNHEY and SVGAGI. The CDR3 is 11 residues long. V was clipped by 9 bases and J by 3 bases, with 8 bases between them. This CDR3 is CASSRDTEAFF. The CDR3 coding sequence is TGTGCCAGTTCCCGGGACACTGAAGCTTTCTTT.

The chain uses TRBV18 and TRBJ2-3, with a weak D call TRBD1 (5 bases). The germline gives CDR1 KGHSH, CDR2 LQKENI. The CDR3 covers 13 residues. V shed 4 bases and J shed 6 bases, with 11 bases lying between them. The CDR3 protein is CASSHDSEDTQYF. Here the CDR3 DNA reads TGTGCCAGCTCACACGACAGCGAGGATACGCAGTATTTT.

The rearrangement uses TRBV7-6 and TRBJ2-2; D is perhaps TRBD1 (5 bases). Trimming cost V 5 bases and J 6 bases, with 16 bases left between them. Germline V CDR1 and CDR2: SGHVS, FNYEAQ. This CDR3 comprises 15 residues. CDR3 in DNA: TGTGCCAGCAGCCCCACGACAGTGCCCGCCGGGGAGCTGTTTTTT. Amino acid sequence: CASSPTTVPAGELFF.

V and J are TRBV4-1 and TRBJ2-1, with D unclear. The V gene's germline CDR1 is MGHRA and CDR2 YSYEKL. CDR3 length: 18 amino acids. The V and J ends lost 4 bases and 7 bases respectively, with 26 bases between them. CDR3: CASSRTPVGEASVNEQFF. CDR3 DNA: TGCGCCAGCAGCCGAACACCCGTTGGAGAAGCTTCGGTAAATGAGCAGTTCTTC.

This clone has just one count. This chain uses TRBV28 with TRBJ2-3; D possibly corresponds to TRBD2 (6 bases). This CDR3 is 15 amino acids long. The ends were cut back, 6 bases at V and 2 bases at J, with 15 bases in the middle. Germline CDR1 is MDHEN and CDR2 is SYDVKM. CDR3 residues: CASSFLAVYTDTQYF. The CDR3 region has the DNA TGTGCCAGCAGCTTCTTAGCGGTGTACACAGATACGCAGTATTTT.

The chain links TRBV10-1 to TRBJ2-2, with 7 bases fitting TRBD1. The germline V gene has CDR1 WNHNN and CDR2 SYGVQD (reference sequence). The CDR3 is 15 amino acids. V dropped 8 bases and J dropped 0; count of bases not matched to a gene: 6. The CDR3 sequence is CASGSGTANTGELFF. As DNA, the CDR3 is TGCGCCAGCGGATCCGGGACAGCGAACACCGGGGAGCTGTTTTTT.

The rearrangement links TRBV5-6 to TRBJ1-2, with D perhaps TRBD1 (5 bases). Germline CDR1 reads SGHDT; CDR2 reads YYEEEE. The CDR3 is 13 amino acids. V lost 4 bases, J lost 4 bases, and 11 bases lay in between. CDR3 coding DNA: TGTGCCAGCAGCCTCGACAGACGCTATGGCTACACCTTC. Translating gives CASSLDRRYGYTF.